This paragraph covers one TCR beta chain sequence. Its matching antigen is unknown. Germline V lookup: CDR1 LNHDA, CDR2 SQIVND (reference sequence). Trimming removed 5 bases from V and 2 bases from J, with 12 bases in between. The CDR3 consists of 15 residues. This entry belongs to a study of T cell responses to AZD1222 COVID-19 vaccine. Whole-study results and caveats: Donor demographics were predominantly white British with a female majority; clonal diversity may be underestimated. At baseline, just six AZD1222 recipients tested seropositive. Targets within unmutated variant regions were reportedly found for nearly half of spike-specific TCRs.

Sequencing used immunoSEQ multiplex PCR; TCRdb keeps in-frame clones, though not all of them. The sample has around 160,000 clones; under 95% are singletons. The sequence came from an adult in good health. This rearrangement joins TRBV19 to TRBJ1-4; D may be TRBD1 (6 bases). The sample in question was peripheral blood, obtained on day 0 of MenACWY control vaccination. The CDR3 sequence is CASSLRGLTNEKLFF. In DNA, the CDR3 is TGTGCCAGTAGTCTCCGGGGGCTTACTAATGAAAAACTGTTTTTT.